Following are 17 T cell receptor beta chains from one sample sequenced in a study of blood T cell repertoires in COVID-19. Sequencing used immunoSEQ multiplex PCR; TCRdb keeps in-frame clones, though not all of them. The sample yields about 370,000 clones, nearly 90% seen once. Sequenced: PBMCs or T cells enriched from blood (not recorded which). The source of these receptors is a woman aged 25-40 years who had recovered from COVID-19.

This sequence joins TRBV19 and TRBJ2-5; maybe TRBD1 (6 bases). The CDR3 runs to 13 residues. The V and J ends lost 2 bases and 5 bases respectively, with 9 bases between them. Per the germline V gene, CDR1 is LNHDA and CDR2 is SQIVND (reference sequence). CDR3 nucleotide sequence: TGTGCCAGTAGTATACACAGGGAGGAGACCCAGTACTTC. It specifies CASSIHREETQYF.

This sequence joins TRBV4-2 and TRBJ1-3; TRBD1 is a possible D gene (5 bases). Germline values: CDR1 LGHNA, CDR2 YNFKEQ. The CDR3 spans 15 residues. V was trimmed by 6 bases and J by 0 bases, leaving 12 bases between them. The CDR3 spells CASSAGLSSGNTIYF. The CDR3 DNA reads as TGTGCCAGCAGTGCAGGGCTTTCCTCTGGAAACACCATATATTTT.

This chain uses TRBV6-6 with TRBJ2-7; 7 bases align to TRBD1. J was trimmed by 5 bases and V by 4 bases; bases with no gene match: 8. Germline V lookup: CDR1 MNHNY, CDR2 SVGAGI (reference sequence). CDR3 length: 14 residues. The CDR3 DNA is TGTGCCAGCAGTTCCGGGACAGTAGTAGACGAGCAGTACTTC. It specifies CASSSGTVVDEQYF.

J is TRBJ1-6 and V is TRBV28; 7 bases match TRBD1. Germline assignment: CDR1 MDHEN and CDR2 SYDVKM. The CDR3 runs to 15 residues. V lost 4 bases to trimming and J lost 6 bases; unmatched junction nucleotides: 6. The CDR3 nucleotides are TGTGCCAGCAGTTCCTCGGGACAGTCTAATTCACCCCTCCACTTT. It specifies CASSSSGQSNSPLHF.

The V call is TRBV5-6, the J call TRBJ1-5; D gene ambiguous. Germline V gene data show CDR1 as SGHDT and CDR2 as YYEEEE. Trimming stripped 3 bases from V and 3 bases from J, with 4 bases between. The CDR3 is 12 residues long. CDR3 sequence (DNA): TGTGCCAGCAGCTACAACAATCAGCCCCAGCATTTT. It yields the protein CASSYNNQPQHF. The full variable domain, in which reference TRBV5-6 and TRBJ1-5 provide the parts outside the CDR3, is DAGVTQSPTHLIKTRGQQVTLRCSPKSGHDTVSWYQQALGQGPQFIFQYYEEEERQRGNFPDRFSGHQFPNYSSELNVNALLLGDSALYLCASSYNNQPQHFGDGTRLSIL.

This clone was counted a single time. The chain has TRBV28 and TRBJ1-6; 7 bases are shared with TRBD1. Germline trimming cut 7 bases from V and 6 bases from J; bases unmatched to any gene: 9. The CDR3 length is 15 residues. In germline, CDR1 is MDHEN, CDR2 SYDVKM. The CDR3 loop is CASKTGFYINSPLHF. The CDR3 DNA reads TGTGCCAGCAAGACAGGGTTCTATATTAATTCACCCCTCCACTTT.

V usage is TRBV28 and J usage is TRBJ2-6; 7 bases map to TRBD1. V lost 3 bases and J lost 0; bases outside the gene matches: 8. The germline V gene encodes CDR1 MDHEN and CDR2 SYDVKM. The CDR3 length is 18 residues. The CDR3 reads CASSFTTGSPSGANVLTF. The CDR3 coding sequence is TGTGCCAGCAGTTTCACGACAGGGAGCCCCTCTGGGGCCAACGTCCTGACTTTC.

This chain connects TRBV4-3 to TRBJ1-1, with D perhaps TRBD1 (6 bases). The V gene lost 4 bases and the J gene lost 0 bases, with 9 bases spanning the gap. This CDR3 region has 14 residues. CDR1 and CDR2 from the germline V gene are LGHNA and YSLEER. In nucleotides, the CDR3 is TGCGCCAGCAGCCCAGGACAGATGAACACTGAAGCTTTCTTT. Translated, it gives CASSPGQMNTEAFF.

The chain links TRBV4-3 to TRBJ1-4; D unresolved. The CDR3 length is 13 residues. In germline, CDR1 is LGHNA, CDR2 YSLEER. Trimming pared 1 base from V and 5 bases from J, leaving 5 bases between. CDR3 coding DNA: TGCGCCAGCAGCCAAGCGGGGAATGAAAAACTGTTTTTT. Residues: CASSQAGNEKLFF.

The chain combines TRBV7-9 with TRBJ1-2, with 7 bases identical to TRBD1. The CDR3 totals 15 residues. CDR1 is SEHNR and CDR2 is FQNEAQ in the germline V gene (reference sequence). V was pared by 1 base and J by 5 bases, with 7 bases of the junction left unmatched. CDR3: CASSLGGGQSYGYTF. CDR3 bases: TGTGCCAGCAGCTTAGGAGGGGGCCAGTCGTATGGCTACACCTTC.

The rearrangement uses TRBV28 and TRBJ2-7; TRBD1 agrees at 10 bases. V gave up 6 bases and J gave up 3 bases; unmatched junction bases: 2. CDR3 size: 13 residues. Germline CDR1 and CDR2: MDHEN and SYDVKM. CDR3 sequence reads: CASRTGGNYEQYF. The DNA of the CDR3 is TGTGCCAGCAGGACAGGGGGCAACTACGAGCAGTACTTC.

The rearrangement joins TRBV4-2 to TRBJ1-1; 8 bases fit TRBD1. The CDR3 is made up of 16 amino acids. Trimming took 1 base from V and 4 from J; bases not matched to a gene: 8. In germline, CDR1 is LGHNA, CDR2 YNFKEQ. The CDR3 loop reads CASSQVQTGGITEAFF. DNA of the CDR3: TGTGCCAGCAGCCAAGTCCAAACAGGGGGTATCACTGAAGCTTTCTTT.

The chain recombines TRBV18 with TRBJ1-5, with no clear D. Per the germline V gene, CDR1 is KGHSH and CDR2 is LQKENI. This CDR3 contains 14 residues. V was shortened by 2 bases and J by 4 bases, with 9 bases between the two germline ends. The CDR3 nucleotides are TGTGCCAGCTCACCAATCCCAGAAAATCAGCCCCAGCATTTT. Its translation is CASSPIPENQPQHF.

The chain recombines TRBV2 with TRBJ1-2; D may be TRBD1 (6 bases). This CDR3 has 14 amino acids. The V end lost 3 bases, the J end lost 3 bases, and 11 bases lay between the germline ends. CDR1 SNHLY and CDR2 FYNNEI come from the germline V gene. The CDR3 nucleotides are TGTGCCAGCAGTGAGCCAGGGGTAGACTATGGCTACACCTTC. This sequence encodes CASSEPGVDYGYTF.

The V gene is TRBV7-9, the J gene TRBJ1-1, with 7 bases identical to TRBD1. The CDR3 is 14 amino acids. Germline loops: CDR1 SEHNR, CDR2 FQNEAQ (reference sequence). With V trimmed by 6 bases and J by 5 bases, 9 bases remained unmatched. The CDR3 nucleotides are TGTGCCAGCAGGAGGGGACAGTTACTGACTGAAGCTTTCTTT. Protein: CASRRGQLLTEAFF.

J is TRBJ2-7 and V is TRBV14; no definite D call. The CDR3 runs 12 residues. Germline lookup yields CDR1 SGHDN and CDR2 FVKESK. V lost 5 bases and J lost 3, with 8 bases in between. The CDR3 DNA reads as TGTGCCAGCAGCGGCAACCTCTACGAGCAGTACTTC. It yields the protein CASSGNLYEQYF. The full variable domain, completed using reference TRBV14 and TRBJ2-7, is EAGVTQFPSHSVIEKGQTVTLRCDPISGHDNLYWYRRVMGKEIKFLLHFVKESKQDESGMPNNRFLAERTGGTYSTLKVQPAELEDSGVYFCASSGNLYEQYFGPGTRLTVT.

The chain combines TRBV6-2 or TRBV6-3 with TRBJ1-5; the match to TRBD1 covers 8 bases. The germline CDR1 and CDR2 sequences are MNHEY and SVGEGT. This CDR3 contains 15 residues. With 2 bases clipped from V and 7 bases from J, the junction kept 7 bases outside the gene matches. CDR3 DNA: TGTGCCAGCAGTTACCAGGGGGCGGGAAGGCAGCCCCAGCATTTT. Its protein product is CASSYQGAGRQPQHF.